This T cell receptor beta chain was recorded in a study of beta chain features in type 1 diabetes. Regarding the study as a whole: In the patient group, naive, central memory and Treg TCRB repertoires seemed more alike than in the healthy donor group. All four CD4+ subsets of Type 1 diabetes patients contained TCRB CDR3s that were moderately but significantly shorter. Lower insertion and higher deletion counts appeared at VDJ junctions in type 1 diabetes patients.

For this clone: Antigen: not known.

Reverse transcription of all isolated RNA meant that expressed TCRB transcripts were sequenced. About 3.57 million reads were obtained on average from naive, central memory and regulatory T cell samples. The data were produced by immunoSEQ multiplex PCR, yet TCRdb's version contains in-frame clones alone and is incomplete. The sample has 160,000 or so clones, about 8.3% seen once; the top ten hold approximately 0.54%. Purity above 95% was achieved in all sorted populations. The V and J ends lost 6 bases and 2 bases, in that order; junction bases with no gene match: 3. Per the germline V gene, CDR1 is MDHEN and CDR2 is SYDVKM. The CDR3 sequence is 14 residues long.

Sequenced input: central memory CD4+ T cells from blood. The rearrangement links TRBV28 to TRBJ2-3, with TRBD1 matching 9 bases. The clonotype comes from a woman in her late teens or twenties with type 1 diabetes. The CDR3 DNA reads TGTGCCAGCAGAGGGACAGGGAACACAGATACGCAGTATTTT. Translation gives CASRGTGNTDTQYF. Full variable domain (missing parts from reference TRBV28 and TRBJ2-3): DVKVTQSSRYLVKRTGEKVFLECVQDMDHENMFWYRQDPGLGLRLIYFSYDVKMKEKGDIPEGYSVSREKKERFSLILESASTNQTSMYLCASRGTGNTDTQYFGPGTRLTVL.